This T cell receptor beta chain was recovered during a study of T cells in narcolepsy (dated by TCRdb to between 2017 and 2018). With respect to the entire study: Healthy control donors were enrolled in the study alongside patients who had narcolepsy type 1 or type 2 (NT1, NT2). To look for autoreactive T cells in narcolepsy patients that target self-antigens of hypocretin neurons (hypocretin, TRIB2), the study used TCR Vbeta sequencing to follow clonotypes in blood and CSF. The paper as a whole reports these results and caveats: According to the report, autoreactive clonotypes were detected serially in the blood of the same patients and of different patients, but not in healthy controls. Numbers of sequenced blood memory CD4+ clonotypes were comparable, averaging around 40,000 in patients and some 33,000 in controls. Plots that compared CSF and blood CD4+ T cell clonotypes from the same patient highlighted HCRT-specific and TRIB2-specific autoreactive clonotypes. No sequences matching autoreactive T cell clones were contained in some blood memory CD4+ repertoires from patients and controls.

The sample holds a few counts of this clone. The clone's antigen remains unknown. Base qualities are not at hand, and no much larger clone is one base apart. The CDR3, cysteine through phenylalanine, is 14 amino acids long. The CDR3 DNA has 42 bases and is translated from base 1. As encoded in the germline V gene (reference sequence), CDR1 is LNHDA while CDR2 is SQIVND. The junction shows trimming of 3 bases on V and 5 bases on J, plus 13 bases between the germline ends. For TCR Vbeta sequencing, memory CD4+ T cells were sorted ex vivo from the peripheral blood of narcolepsy patients and healthy controls. The protocol used for the library was the immunoSEQ multiplex PCR assay. This is the immuneACCESS table as TCRdb keeps it, with only in-frame sequences that have V and J called. A part of the clones is gone; compared with another copy, unresolved V genes explain less than half, and the rest is unexplained. For this sample the table gives some 30,000 clones, of which about 80% were detected only once. In total, the top ten clones hold roughly 1.3% of the sample.

The receptor chain draws on TRBV19 and TRBJ1-1; no D gene is confidently identified. Material: CD45RA- memory CD4+ T cells from PBMCs. In light of the paper, this sample's cell subset or site label describes: memory T cells sorted ex vivo from peripheral blood. This TCR derives from a human donor with narcolepsy. The nucleotide sequence reads as follows: TGTGCCAGTAGTATGGCGAATAGGGCTACTGAAGCTTTCTTT. The encoded protein is CASSMANRATEAFF.